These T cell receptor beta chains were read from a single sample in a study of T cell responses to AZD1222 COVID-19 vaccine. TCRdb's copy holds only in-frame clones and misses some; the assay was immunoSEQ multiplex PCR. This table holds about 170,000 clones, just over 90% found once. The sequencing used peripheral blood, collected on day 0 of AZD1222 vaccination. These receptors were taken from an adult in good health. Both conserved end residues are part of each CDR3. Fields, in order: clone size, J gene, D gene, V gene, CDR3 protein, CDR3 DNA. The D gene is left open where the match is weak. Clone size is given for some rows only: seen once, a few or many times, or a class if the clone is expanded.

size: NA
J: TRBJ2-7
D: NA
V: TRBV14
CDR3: CASSQDPPWGEQYF
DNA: TGTGCCAGCAGCCAAGACCCTCCGTGGGGCGAGCAGTACTTC

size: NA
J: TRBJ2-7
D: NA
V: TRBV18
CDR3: CASSHTQQGTLSSYEQYF
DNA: TGTGCCAGCTCACACACCCAACAGGGGACTCTTAGCTCCTACGAGCAGTACTTC

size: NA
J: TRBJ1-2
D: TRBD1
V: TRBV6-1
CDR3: CASSEALRQGVANYGYTF
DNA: TGTGCCAGCAGTGAAGCGCTTCGGCAGGGGGTAGCTAACTATGGCTACACCTTC

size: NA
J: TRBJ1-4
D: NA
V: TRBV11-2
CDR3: CADSEKLFF
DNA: TGTGCCGACTCAGAAAAACTGTTTTTT

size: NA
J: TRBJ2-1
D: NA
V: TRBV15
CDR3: CATSRVGTIGEQFF
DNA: TGTGCCACCAGCAGAGTTGGGACCATTGGGGAGCAGTTCTTC

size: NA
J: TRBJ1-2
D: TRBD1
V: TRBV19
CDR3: CASSLQGLYGYTF
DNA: TGTGCCAGTAGCCTACAGGGGCTCTATGGCTACACCTTC

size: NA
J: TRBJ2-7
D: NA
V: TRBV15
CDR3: CATSREVGGSYEQYF
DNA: TGTGCCACCAGCAGAGAAGTAGGGGGCTCCTACGAGCAGTACTTC

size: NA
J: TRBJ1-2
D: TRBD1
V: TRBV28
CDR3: CASSASGTGMGGYTF
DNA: TGTGCCAGCAGTGCCTCCGGGACAGGGATGGGTGGCTACACCTTC

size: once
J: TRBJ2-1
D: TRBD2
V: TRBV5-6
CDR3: CASSLAGGPDNEQFF
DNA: TGTGCCAGCAGCTTGGCGGGGGGACCCGACAATGAGCAGTTCTTC

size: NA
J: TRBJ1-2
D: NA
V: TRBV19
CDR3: CASNLTPQGRNGYTF
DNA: TGTGCCAGTAACCTTACCCCACAGGGTAGAAATGGCTACACCTTC

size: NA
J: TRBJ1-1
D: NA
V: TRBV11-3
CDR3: CASSQGRNTEAFF
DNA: TGTGCCAGCAGCCAAGGGAGGAACACTGAAGCTTTCTTT

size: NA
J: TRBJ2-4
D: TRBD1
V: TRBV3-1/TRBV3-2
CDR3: CASSRGQNIQYF
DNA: TGTGCCAGCAGCCGGGGACAGAACATTCAGTACTTC

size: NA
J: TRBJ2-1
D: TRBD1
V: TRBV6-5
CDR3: CASSFHDRDIFNEQFF
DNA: TGTGCCAGCAGTTTTCATGACAGGGATATTTTCAATGAGCAGTTCTTC

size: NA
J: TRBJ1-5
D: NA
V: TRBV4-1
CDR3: CASSQDVLTRGGNQPQHF
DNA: TGCGCCAGCAGCCAAGATGTCCTCACTCGGGGAGGCAATCAGCCCCAGCATTTT

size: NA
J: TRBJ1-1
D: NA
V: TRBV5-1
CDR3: CASSPRGQNTEAFF
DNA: TGCGCCAGCAGCCCCAGGGGTCAGAACACTGAAGCTTTCTTT

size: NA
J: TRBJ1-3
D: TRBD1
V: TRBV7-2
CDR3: CASSEQQGALGNTIYF
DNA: TGTGCCAGCAGCGAGCAACAGGGGGCGCTTGGAAACACCATATATTTT

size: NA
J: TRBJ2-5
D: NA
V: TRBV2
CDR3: CASSERDPSEETQYF
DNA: TGTGCCAGCAGTGAACGTGACCCCTCAGAAGAGACCCAGTACTTC

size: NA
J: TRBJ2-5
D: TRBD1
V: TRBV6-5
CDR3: CASIPGQGVQETQYF
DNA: TGTGCCAGCATTCCGGGACAGGGGGTTCAAGAGACCCAGTACTTC

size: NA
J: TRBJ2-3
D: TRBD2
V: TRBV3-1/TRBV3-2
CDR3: CASSYVAGGHGTDTQYF
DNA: TGTGCCAGCAGCTACGTAGCGGGAGGGCACGGCACAGATACGCAGTATTTT

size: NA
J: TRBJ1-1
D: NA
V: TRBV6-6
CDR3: CATLRDFTNTEAFF
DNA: TGTGCCACCCTTCGGGACTTTACGAACACTGAAGCTTTCTTT

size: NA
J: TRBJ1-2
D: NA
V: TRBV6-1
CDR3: CASTERGEGFNYGYTF
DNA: TGTGCCAGCACTGAACGGGGGGAAGGATTCAACTATGGCTACACCTTC

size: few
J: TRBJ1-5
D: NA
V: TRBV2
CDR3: CASSDERINQPQHF
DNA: TGTGCCAGCAGTGACGAACGGATCAATCAGCCCCAGCATTTT

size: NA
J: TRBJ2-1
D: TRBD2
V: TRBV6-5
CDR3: CASSSPGTSGNEQFF
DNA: TGTGCCAGCAGTTCCCCCGGGACTAGCGGAAATGAGCAGTTCTTC

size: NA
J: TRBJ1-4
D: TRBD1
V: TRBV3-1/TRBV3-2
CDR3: CASSQLPGTGDEKLFF
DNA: TGTGCCAGCAGCCAACTACCCGGGACAGGGGATGAAAAACTGTTTTTT

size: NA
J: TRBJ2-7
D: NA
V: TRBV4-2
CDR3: CASSQDPGGIISYEQYF
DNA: TGTGCCAGCAGCCAAGATCCCGGCGGGATCATTAGCTACGAGCAGTACTTC

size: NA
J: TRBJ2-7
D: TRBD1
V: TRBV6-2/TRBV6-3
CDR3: CASSSAGGVYEQYF
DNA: TGTGCCAGCAGTTCGGCAGGGGGCGTATACGAGCAGTACTTC

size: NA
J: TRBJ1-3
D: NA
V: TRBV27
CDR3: CASMSRISGNTIYF
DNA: TGTGCCAGCATGAGTAGAATCTCTGGAAACACCATATATTTT

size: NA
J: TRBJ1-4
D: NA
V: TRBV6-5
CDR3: CASSYSGAWTNEKLFF
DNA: TGTGCCAGCAGTTACTCGGGGGCCTGGACTAATGAAAAACTGTTTTTT

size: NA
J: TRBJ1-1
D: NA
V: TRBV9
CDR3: CASSVGGGMNTEAFF
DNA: TGTGCCAGCAGCGTAGGAGGCGGGATGAACACTGAAGCTTTCTTT

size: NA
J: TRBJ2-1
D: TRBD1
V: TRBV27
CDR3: CASSRRQGGFSYNEQFF
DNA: TGTGCCAGCAGTAGAAGACAGGGTGGTTTTTCCTACAATGAGCAGTTCTTC

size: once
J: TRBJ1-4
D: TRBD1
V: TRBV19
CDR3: CAARGQGFEKLFF
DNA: TGTGCCGCTCGGGGACAGGGTTTTGAAAAACTGTTTTTT

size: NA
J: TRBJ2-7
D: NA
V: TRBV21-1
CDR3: CATSQGIPYEQYF
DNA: TGTGCCACCTCGCAGGGGATCCCCTACGAGCAGTACTTC

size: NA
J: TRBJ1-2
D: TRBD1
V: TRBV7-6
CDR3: CASSLAEGGQGARGYTF
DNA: TGTGCCAGCAGCTTAGCGGAAGGGGGACAGGGGGCAAGGGGCTACACCTTC

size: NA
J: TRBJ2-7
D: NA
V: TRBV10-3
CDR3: CAISARSGEQYF
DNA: TGTGCCATCAGTGCCCGGTCTGGCGAGCAGTACTTC

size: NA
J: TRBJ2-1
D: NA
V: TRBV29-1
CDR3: CSVSGFGSSYNEQFF
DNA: TGCAGCGTTAGCGGCTTCGGGAGCTCCTACAATGAGCAGTTCTTC

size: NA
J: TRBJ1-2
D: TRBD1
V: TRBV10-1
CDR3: CASSETTGMEGYTF
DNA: TGCGCCAGCAGTGAGACGACAGGGATGGAAGGCTACACCTTC

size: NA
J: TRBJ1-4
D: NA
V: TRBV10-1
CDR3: CASSAGLTGKLFF
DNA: TGCGCCAGCAGTGCGGGACTCACCGGAAAACTGTTTTTT

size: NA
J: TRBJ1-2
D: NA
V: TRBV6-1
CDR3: CASSEEPGDGYTF
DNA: TGTGCCAGCAGTGAAGAGCCAGGGGATGGCTACACCTTC

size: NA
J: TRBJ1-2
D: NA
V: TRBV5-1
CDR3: CASSWGGSGGDGYTF
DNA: TGCGCCAGCAGCTGGGGCGGGTCCGGGGGTGATGGCTACACCTTC

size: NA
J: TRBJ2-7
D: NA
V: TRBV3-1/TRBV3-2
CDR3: CASSSRDFPRHEQYF
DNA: TGTGCCAGCAGCTCCCGGGACTTCCCTCGCCACGAGCAGTACTTC

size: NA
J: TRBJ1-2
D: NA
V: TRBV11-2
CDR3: CASSLDQGPYYGYTF
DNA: TGTGCCAGCAGCTTAGACCAGGGGCCCTACTATGGCTACACCTTC

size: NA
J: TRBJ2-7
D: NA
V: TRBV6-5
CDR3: CATQLGGYYEQYF
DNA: TGTGCCACCCAACTTGGTGGTTACTACGAGCAGTACTTC

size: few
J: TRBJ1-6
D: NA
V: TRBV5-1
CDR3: CASQGGIGHNSPLHF
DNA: TGCGCCAGCCAAGGGGGTATAGGCCATAATTCACCCCTCCACTTT

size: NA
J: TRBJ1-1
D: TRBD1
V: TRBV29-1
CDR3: CSGRGQGLEAFF
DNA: TGCAGCGGCCGGGGACAGGGTTTAGAAGCTTTCTTT

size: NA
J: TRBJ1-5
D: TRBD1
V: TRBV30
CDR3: CAWSGTGRNQPQHF
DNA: TGTGCCTGGAGCGGGACAGGGAGAAATCAGCCCCAGCATTTT

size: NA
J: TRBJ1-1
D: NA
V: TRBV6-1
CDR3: CASSELRYEAFF
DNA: TGTGCCAGCAGTGAACTGCGGTATGAAGCTTTCTTT

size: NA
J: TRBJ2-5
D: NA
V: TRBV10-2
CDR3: CASSERLTQETQYF
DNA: TGCGCCAGCAGTGAGCGACTTACCCAAGAGACCCAGTACTTC

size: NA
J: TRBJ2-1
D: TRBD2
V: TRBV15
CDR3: CATSRDRLAGAEQFF
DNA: TGTGCCACCAGCAGAGATAGACTAGCGGGAGCTGAGCAGTTCTTC

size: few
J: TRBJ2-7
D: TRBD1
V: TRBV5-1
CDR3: CASSMGQIYYEQYF
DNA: TGCGCCAGCAGCATGGGACAGATCTACTACGAGCAGTACTTC

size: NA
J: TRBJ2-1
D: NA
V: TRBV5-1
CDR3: CASSTDLDEQFF
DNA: TGCGCCAGCAGCACCGACTTAGATGAGCAGTTCTTC

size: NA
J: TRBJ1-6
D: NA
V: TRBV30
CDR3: CAWSPNRPSGYSPLHF
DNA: TGTGCCTGGAGTCCAAACAGACCCTCGGGGTACTCACCCCTCCACTTT

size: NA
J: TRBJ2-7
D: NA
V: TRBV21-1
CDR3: CASSKEKVRLATYEQYF
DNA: TGTGCCAGCAGCAAAGAAAAAGTGAGGCTAGCAACCTACGAGCAGTACTTC

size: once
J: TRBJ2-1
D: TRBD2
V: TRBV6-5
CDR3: CASSYSILAGENEQFF
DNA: TGTGCCAGCAGTTACTCGATACTAGCGGGGGAGAATGAGCAGTTCTTC

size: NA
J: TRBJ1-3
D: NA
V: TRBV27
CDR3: CASSFGGDGNTIYF
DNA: TGTGCCAGCAGTTTCGGGGGAGATGGAAACACCATATATTTT

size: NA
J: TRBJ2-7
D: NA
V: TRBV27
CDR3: CASSFSTGNEQYF
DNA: TGTGCCAGCAGTTTCTCTACAGGGAACGAGCAGTACTTC

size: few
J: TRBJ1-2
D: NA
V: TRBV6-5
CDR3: CASGETGTAGFSTF
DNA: TGTGCCAGCGGCGAGACCGGGACGGCCGGTTTTAGTACCTTC

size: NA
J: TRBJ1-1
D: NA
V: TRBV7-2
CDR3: CASSLVGNTEAFF
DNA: TGTGCCAGCAGCTTAGTGGGGAACACTGAAGCTTTCTTT

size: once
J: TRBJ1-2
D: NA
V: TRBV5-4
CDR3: CASSPLQGTYGYTF
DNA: TGTGCCAGCAGCCCCCTCCAGGGGACCTATGGCTACACCTTC

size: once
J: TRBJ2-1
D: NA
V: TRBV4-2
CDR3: CASSQETHNEQFF
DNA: TGTGCCAGCAGCCAAGAGACACACAATGAGCAGTTCTTC

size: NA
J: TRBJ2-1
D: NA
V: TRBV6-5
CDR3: CASSYLTSTYNEQFF
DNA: TGTGCCAGCAGTTACCTTACTAGCACCTACAATGAGCAGTTCTTC